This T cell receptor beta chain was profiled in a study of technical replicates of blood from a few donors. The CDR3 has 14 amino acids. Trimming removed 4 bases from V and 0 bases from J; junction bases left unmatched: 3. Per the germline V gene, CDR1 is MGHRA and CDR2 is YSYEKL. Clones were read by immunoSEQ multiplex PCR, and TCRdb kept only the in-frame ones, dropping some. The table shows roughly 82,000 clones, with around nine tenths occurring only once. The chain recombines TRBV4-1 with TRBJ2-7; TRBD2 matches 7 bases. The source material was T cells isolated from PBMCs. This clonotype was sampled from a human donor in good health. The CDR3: CASSRGGPSYEQYF. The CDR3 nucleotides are TGCGCCAGCAGCCGGGGGGGTCCCTCCTACGAGCAGTACTTC.